Each of the 12 T cell receptor beta chains below was sequenced from the same sample in a study of graft-versus-host responses after intestinal transplantation. Sequenced by immunoSEQ multiplex PCR; TCRdb stores in-frame clones only, minus some. The table has around 100,000 clones, 87% seen once. These TCRs are of unknown antigen specificity. This specimen consisted of unstimulated CD4+ T cells sorted from spleen or lymph node cells, obtained before intestinal transplant. These receptors were taken from a human donor who received an intestinal transplant.

The chain is built from TRBV28 and TRBJ2-7; unclear D gene. This CDR3 region has 13 residues. Trimming removed 5 bases from V and 0 bases from J, with 8 bases in between. CDR1 and CDR2 from the germline V gene are MDHEN and SYDVKM. CDR3 sequence reads: CASSPTDSYEQYF. CDR3 sequence (DNA): TGTGCCAGCAGTCCCACGGACTCCTACGAGCAGTACTTC. The full variable domain, completed using reference TRBV28 and TRBJ2-7, is DVKVTQSSRYLVKRTGEKVFLECVQDMDHENMFWYRQDPGLGLRLIYFSYDVKMKEKGDIPEGYSVSREKKERFSLILESASTNQTSMYLCASSPTDSYEQYFGPGTRLTVT.

A word on this clone: An end of the junction does not agree with germline; a read error may underlie this. This chain joins TRBV7-3 and TRBJ2-3; the D gene is possibly TRBD1 (6 bases). Per the germline V gene, CDR1 is SGHTA and CDR2 is FQGTGA. The CDR3 consists of 15 residues. CDR3 DNA: TGTGCCAGCAGCCTAACGACAGGTTACACAGATACGCAGTATTTT. Its protein is CASSLTTGYTDTQYF.

The rearrangement uses TRBV7-9 and TRBJ2-1, with 13 nucleotides matching TRBD2. This CDR3 has 15 amino acids. V dropped 5 bases and J dropped 9; count of bases not matched to a gene: 7. The V gene's germline CDR1 is SEHNR and CDR2 FQNEAQ (reference sequence). CDR3 residues: CASSGLAGAQGEQFF. As DNA, the CDR3 is TGTGCCAGCAGCGGACTAGCGGGGGCCCAGGGTGAGCAGTTCTTC.

The chain recombines TRBV1 with TRBJ1-1. TRBV1 is a known pseudogene. CDR3 length: 16 residues. CDR3 protein: CTSSQDLRLENTEAFF. The CDR3 DNA reads as TGCACCAGCAGCCAAGATTTGAGGTTGGAGAACACTGAAGCTTTCTTT.

There are a few counts of this clone. The CDR3 sequence: CASSADRVDMNTEAFF. The CDR3 region has the DNA TGTGCCAGCAGTGCGGACAGGGTAGACATGAACACTGAAGCTTTCTTT. The genes are TRBV6-1 and TRBJ1-1; 8 nucleotides match TRBD1. V gave up 4 bases and J gave up 0 bases; unmatched junction bases: 7. The V gene's germline CDR1 is MNHNS and CDR2 SASEGT. The CDR3 has 16 amino acids.

This clone showed up just once. This chain connects TRBV18 to TRBJ2-2, with D maybe TRBD2 (6 bases). V lost 6 bases to trimming and J lost 5 bases, with 25 bases between them. Germline CDR1 reads KGHSH; CDR2 reads LQKENI. This CDR3 spans 18 amino acids. The CDR3 coding sequence is TGTGCCAGCTCGCACCCCCCGACTAGATCGAGCGTTACCGGGGAGCTGTTTTTT. This gives the protein CASSHPPTRSSVTGELFF.

The gene calls are TRBV25-1 and TRBJ2-5, with D perhaps TRBD1 or TRBD2 (5 bases each). Germline V gene sequence: CDR1 MGHDK, CDR2 SYGVNS. The CDR3 has 16 residues. Trimming left V 0 bases short and J 4 bases short, with 15 bases between. CDR3 sequence: CASSEYIRGGGETQYF. Here the CDR3 DNA reads TGTGCCAGCAGTGAATATATTCGGGGCGGAGGAGAGACCCAGTACTTC.

The sample holds one count of this clone. The rearrangement links TRBV2 to TRBJ1-5, with 7 bases that match TRBD1. Germline assignment: CDR1 SNHLY and CDR2 FYNNEI. This CDR3 region has 13 residues. The CDR3 is CAGRGTDNQPQHF. As DNA, the CDR3 is TGTGCGGGCCGTGGGACAGACAATCAGCCCCAGCATTTT.

The genes are TRBV6-4 and TRBJ2-2; 10 bases fit TRBD1. Germline assignment: CDR1 MRHNA and CDR2 SNTAGT. The CDR3 sequence is 17 residues long. V dropped 6 bases and J dropped 6; count of bases not matched to a gene: 13. The CDR3 coding sequence is TGTGCCAGCAGAGGGCCCGGGACAGGGGCCCACCCCGGGGAGCTGTTTTTT. Protein sequence: CASRGPGTGAHPGELFF.

The gene calls are TRBV7-2 and TRBJ1-3, with TRBD1 matching 8 bases. Trimming took 4 bases from V and 0 from J; bases not matched to a gene: 8. The germline V gene encodes CDR1 SGHTA and CDR2 FQGNSA. The CDR3 runs to 17 residues. The CDR3 DNA follows: TGTGCCAGCAGCTCGAGGGGACAGGCATTCTCTGGAAACACCATATATTTT. Its protein is CASSSRGQAFSGNTIYF.

V is TRBV5-1 and J is TRBJ1-6, with TRBD1 matching 9 bases. The CDR3 consists of 16 residues. Looked up from germline, CDR1 is SGHRS and CDR2 is YFSETQ. J lost 6 bases, V lost 0 bases, and 4 bases had no gene match. The DNA for the CDR3 is TGCGCCAGCAGCTTGGCCACGGGACAGGGTAATTCACCCCTCCACTTT. It codes for CASSLATGQGNSPLHF.

The chain recombines TRBV7-7 with TRBJ2-5, with 14 nucleotides matching TRBD2. The junction had 8 bases not matched to a gene; V was cut back by 5 bases and J by 3 bases. This CDR3 has 17 amino acids. CDR1 is SSHAT, CDR2 FNYEAQ, per germline (reference sequence). CDR3 sequence: CASSPGTSGGEKETQYF. Here the CDR3 DNA reads TGTGCCAGCAGCCCGGGGACTAGCGGGGGCGAAAAAGAGACCCAGTACTTC.